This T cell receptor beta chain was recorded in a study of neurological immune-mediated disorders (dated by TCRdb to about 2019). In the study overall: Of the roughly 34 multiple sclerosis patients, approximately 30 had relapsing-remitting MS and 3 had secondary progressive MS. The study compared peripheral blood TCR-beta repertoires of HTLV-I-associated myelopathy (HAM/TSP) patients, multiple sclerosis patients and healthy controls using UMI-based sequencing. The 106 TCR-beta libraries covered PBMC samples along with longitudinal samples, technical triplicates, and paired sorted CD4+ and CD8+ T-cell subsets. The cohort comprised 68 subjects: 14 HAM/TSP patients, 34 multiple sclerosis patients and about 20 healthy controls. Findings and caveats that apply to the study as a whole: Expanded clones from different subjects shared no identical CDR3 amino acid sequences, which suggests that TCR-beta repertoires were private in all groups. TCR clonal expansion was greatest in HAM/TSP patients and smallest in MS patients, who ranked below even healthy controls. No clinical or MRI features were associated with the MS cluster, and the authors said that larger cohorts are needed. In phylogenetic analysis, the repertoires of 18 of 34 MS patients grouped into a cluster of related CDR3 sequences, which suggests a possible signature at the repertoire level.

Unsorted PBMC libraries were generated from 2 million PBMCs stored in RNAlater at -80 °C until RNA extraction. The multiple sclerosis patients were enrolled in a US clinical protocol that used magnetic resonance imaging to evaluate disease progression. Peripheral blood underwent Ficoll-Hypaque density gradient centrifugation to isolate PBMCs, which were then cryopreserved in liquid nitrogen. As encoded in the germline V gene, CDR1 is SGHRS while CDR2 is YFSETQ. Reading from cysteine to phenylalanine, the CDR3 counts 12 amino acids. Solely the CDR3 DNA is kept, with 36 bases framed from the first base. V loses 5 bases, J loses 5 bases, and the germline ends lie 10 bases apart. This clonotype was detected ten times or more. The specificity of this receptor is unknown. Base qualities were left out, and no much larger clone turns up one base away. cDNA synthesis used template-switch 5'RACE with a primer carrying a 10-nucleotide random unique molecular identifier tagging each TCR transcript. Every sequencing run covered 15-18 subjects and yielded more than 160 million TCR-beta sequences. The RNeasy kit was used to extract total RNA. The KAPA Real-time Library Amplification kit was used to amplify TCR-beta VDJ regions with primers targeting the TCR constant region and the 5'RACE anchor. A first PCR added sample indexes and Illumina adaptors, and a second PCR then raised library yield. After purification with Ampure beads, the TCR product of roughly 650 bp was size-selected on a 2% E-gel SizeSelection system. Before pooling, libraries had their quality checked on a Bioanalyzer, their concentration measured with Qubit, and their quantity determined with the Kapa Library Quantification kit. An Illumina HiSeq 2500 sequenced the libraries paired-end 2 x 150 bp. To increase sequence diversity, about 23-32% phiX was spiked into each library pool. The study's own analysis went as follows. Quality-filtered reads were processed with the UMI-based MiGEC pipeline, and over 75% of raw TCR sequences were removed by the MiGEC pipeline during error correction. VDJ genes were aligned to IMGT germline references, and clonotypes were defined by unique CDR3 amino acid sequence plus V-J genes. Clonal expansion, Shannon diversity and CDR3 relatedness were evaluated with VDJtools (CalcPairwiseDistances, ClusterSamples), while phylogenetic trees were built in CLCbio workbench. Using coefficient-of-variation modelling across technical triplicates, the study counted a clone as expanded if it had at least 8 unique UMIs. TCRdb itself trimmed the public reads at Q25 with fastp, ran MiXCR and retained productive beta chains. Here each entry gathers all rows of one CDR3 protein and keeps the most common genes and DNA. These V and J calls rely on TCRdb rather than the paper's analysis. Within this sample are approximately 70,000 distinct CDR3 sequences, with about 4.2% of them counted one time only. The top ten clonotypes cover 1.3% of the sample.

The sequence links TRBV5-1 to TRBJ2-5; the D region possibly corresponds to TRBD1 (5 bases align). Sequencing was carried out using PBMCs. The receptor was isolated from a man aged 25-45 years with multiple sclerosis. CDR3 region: CASRGLGETQYF. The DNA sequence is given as TGCGCCAGCAGGGGGCTCGGGGAGACCCAGTACTTC. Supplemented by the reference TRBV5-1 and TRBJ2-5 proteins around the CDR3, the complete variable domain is KAGVTQTPRYLIKTRGQQVTLSCSPISGHRSVSWYQQTPGQGLQFLFEYFSETQRNKGNFPGRFSGRQFSNSRSEMNVSTLELGDSALYLCASRGLGETQYFGPGTRLLVL.